This T cell receptor beta chain is from a study of fetal regulatory T cell absence and autoimmunity. Clones were sequenced by immunoSEQ multiplex PCR, and TCRdb holds only the in-frame ones, with some missing. The data show roughly 95,000 clones, about 78% seen once. The CDR3 runs 15 residues. The V end lost 5 bases, the J end lost 2 bases, and 12 bases lay between the germline ends. The V gene's germline CDR1 is MNHEY and CDR2 SMNVEV (reference sequence). This clonotype originated in a male donor with IPEX syndrome. The chain employs TRBV27 and TRBJ2-2; D is possibly TRBD1 (5 bases). Sample: pancreas tissue. CDR3 bases: TGTGCCAGCAGTCTGAGCAGGGCCAACACCGGGGAGCTGTTTTTT. Its protein product is CASSLSRANTGELFF.